This TCR beta chain stems from a study of regulatory T cells in long-lasting Graves disease. Library construction for TCR beta used iRepertoire HTBI primers and Arm-PCR of CDR3 regions. MiXCR, run by TCRdb on the multiplex PCR reads, gives a single entry per CDR3 protein. The table records 250,000 to 300,000 distinct CDR3 sequences, 15% to 20% of them present only once. Time point here: newly diagnosed GD, antithyroid drugs for less than 3 months. RNA from PBMCs was the source of the TCR library. Study-level points and caveats: TRBV28 was favored in persistent disease, as were TRBJ1-2 and TRBJ2-5. Persistent patients had more shared public clonotypes (around 2,800) than new patients (about 870).

CDR1 is MNHNS and CDR2 is SASEGT in the germline V gene. This CDR3 spans 12 amino acids. V lost 5 bases, J lost 5 bases, and 9 bases lay in between. With respect to this clonotype: Its specificity is unknown.

This same sample was also part of a study on T cells in Graves' hyperthyroidism and ophthalmopathy. This second report adds: The HTBI set primed first-round TCR CDR3 RT-PCR.

This clonotype originated in a woman in her twenties or thirties with Graves disease. This rearrangement joins TRBV6-1 to TRBJ2-5; D is perhaps TRBD1 (6 bases). The sample was peripheral blood mononuclear cells (PBMCs), taken at new diagnosis, from a patient treated with antithyroid drugs. The CDR3 reads CASSQTGETQYF. The CDR3 DNA is TGTGCCAGCAGTCAGACAGGCGAGACCCAGTACTTC.